The clone carrying this TCR beta chain appeared a few times. Its antigen is undetermined. With 4 bases clipped from V and 9 bases from J, the junction kept 7 bases outside the gene matches. The CDR3 spans 14 residues. Germline-derived CDR1 and CDR2 are SGHRS and YFSETQ. Building of the TCR beta libraries involved iRepertoire HTBI primers and Arm-PCR of CDR3 regions. TCRdb redid the calling of the multiplex PCR reads with MiXCR, one entry per CDR3 protein. The top ten clones hold 9% to 15% of a sample with around 480,000 distinct CDR3 sequences, about 16% of them seen once. This specimen belongs to a study of regulatory T cells in long-lasting Graves disease. Regarding the study as a whole: Examination was confined to peripheral blood, excluding thyroid tissue. TCR diversity was lower in persistent than newly diagnosed Graves' disease.

Time point here: newly diagnosed GD, antithyroid drugs for less than 3 months. Preparation of the TCR library used RNA extracted from PBMCs. These data also formed part of another study, on T cells in Graves' hyperthyroidism and ophthalmopathy. From that study: The HTBI set primed first-round TCR CDR3 RT-PCR. Ophthalmopathy stood apart from stable hyperthyroidism in a 13 V-J model.

Sequences were derived from peripheral blood mononuclear cells (PBMCs), sampled at new diagnosis, from a patient treated with antithyroid drugs. The rearrangement uses TRBV5-1 and TRBJ2-1, with 10 nucleotides matching TRBD2. The receptor was isolated from a man between 40 and 49 years old with Graves disease. CDR3 bases: TGCGCCAGCAGCCCCCTAGCGGGAGTGGGTGAGCAGTTCTTC. Its translation is CASSPLAGVGEQFF.